The text below deals with one TCR beta chain. The specificity of this receptor is unknown. No base qualities exist here, and no much larger clone lies one base off it. The receptor library was made with 5' RACE. The reads were generated on an Illumina HiSeq 2500. A second PCR of roughly 6 to 12 cycles was performed with a sample-barcoded 5' primer and a J-beta primer mix. A template-switch 5' adaptor carrying 12 random nucleotides introduced a unique molecular identifier onto each TCR beta cDNA molecule. At least 3 million CDR3-containing paired-end reads were obtained from each sample. First-strand cDNA was synthesized from all RNA with the Mint cDNA synthesis kit, primed by a TRBC-specific oligonucleotide. All cDNA was treated with uracil-DNA glycosylase and then went through a first 18-cycle PCR with the universal primers M1SS and BC2_uni_R. Per the authors' processing: For normalization, 1 million high-quality reads, each with a distinct molecular identifier, were randomly selected from each sample. Reads sharing molecular identifiers were discarded rather than binned into consensus sequences. MiTCR, with a Q25 quality threshold and the strictest error-elimination algorithm, was used for CDR3 identification, clonotype clustering and error correction. A nonparametric unseen species model with Euler transformation was used to estimate lower-bound total TCR beta diversity. Using fastp at Q25 and MiXCR, TCRdb reprocessed the public reads and kept productive beta chains. Entries that share a CDR3 protein sequence are merged under the most common genes and DNA. TCRdb assigned the V and J calls; the authors' analysis was not used. The sample table holds about 760,000 distinct CDR3 sequences, of which 56% were seen once. Together, the top ten hold more than 25% of the sample.

These data come from a study of blood T cells in healthy people across ages (dated by TCRdb to 2013 to 2016). With regard to the full study: In model experiments, template switching captured roughly one uniquely barcoded TCR beta cDNA molecule for every two T cells. Using deep sequencing normalized with unique cDNA molecular identifiers, the study measured how TCR beta repertoire diversity changes with age. The donors were split into four age groups: young (average around 15 years), middle-aged (39), aged (approximately 60) and long-lived (about 82). Donors of different ages were randomly distributed across sequencing lanes to avoid experimental bias. Using the same blood draw, the study looked at two additional independent replicas of 1 million unique cDNA reads for two donors, one aged 18 to 30 and the other aged 80 or older. Here is what the overall study found, with its caveats: Estimates of total diversity based on one million sequenced T cells were considered lower bounds and underestimates. As age increased, observed TCR beta diversity per million T cells dropped in a roughly linear way, and a significant reduction was already evident by age around 41. Donor CMV infection status was unknown, potentially confounding age-related changes in expanded clonotypes. Since profiling was done on bulk unsorted PBMCs, naive and antigen-experienced compartments could not be conclusively compared. Observed TCR beta diversity correlated strongly with the percentage of naive T cells measured by flow cytometry. Compared with the aged group, the long-lived group had more naive CD4+ T cells, fewer expanded clones and increased TCR diversity, suggesting age selection.

Systemically healthy Caucasian individuals from Russia, some 38 in total and aged roughly 6 to 95 years, were included as donors. About 10 milliliters of peripheral blood were collected from each donor into EDTA-treated Vacutainer tubes. Ficoll-Paque density-gradient centrifugation was used to isolate PBMCs, with at least 7 million per sample. Trizol reagent was used to extract total RNA from PBMCs, with at least 5.5 micrograms per sample. For every donor, an aliquot of PBMCs went through flow cytometry to measure the percentages of naive CD45RAhigh/CD27high T cells. The CDR3 has 18 amino acids, counting the end cysteine and phenylalanine. Only CDR3 DNA is held: 54 bases, read in frame from base 1. Trimming costs V 0 bases and J 5 bases, and their ends lie 21 bases apart.

Sequenced sample: blood. The sequence joins TRBV12-3 or TRBV12-4 to TRBJ2-3, with no D gene named confidently. The source is a man aged 40-49 years in good health. CDR3 sequence: CASSLAAHGVRILDTQYF. The nucleotide sequence reads TGTGCCAGCAGTTTAGCGGCCCATGGGGTCAGGATCCTAGATACGCAGTATTTT.